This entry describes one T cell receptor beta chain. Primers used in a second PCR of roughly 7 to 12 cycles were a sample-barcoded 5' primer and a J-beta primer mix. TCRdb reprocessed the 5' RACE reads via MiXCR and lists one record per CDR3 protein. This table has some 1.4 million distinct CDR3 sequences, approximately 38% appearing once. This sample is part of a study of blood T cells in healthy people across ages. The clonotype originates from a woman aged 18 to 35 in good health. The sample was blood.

CDR3 coding DNA: TGTGCCAGTATGGGTCAGGGGACCTACACCTTC. The encoded protein is CASMGQGTYTF. This chain connects TRBV19 to TRBJ1-2; TRBD1 is a possible D gene (6 bases). The ends were cut back, 7 bases at V and 10 bases at J, with 13 bases in the middle. Germline CDR1 and CDR2: LNHDA and SQIVND (reference sequence). This CDR3 has 11 residues.